This is a list of T cell receptor beta chains from one sample in a study of blood T cell repertoires in COVID-19. This table comes from immunoSEQ multiplex PCR, and its TCRdb copy is limited to in-frame clones, with some not included. Of under 350,000 clones listed, around 89% are singletons. The sample taken for sequencing was peripheral blood. These receptors were taken from a man aged 40-55 years with acute or convalescent COVID-19. Each CDR3 is given with its conserved first and last residue. D genes are given only for firm matches. Some rows have no size entry. The others give once, few or many, or a class for an expanded clone.

j_gene: TRBJ1-2
abundance: NA
v_gene: TRBV12-3/TRBV12-4
d_gene: NA
CDR3nt: TGTGCCAGCAGCCGTGGACGGACTTATGGCTACACCTTC
CDR3aa: CASSRGRTYGYTF

j_gene: TRBJ2-3
abundance: NA
v_gene: TRBV5-6
d_gene: TRBD1
CDR3nt: TGTGCCAGCAGCTTGGACAGGGGAGTGGGCACAGATACGCAGTATTTT
CDR3aa: CASSLDRGVGTDTQYF

j_gene: TRBJ1-5
abundance: few
v_gene: TRBV7-8
d_gene: TRBD1
CDR3nt: TGTGCCAGCAGCGTAGAACCGGGACAGGGGGCAAATCAGCCCCAGCATTTT
CDR3aa: CASSVEPGQGANQPQHF

j_gene: TRBJ2-2
abundance: NA
v_gene: TRBV6-1
d_gene: NA
CDR3nt: TGTGCCAGCAGTGAAAAGCCCGGCGGCACCGGGGAGCTGTTTTTT
CDR3aa: CASSEKPGGTGELFF

j_gene: TRBJ2-3
abundance: NA
v_gene: TRBV5-1
d_gene: TRBD2
CDR3nt: TGCGCCAGCAGTTCCCGGGGGGGCACAGATACGCAGTATTTT
CDR3aa: CASSSRGGTDTQYF

j_gene: TRBJ2-7
abundance: NA
v_gene: TRBV7-9
d_gene: NA
CDR3nt: TGTGCCAGCAGCGGGGGGATTAGGTACGAGCAGTACTTC
CDR3aa: CASSGGIRYEQYF

j_gene: TRBJ1-4
abundance: NA
v_gene: TRBV4-1
d_gene: TRBD1
CDR3nt: TGCGCCAGCAGCCAAGTCCCGGGACAGGGCGAAAAACTGTTTTTT
CDR3aa: CASSQVPGQGEKLFF

j_gene: TRBJ2-2
abundance: NA
v_gene: TRBV24-1
d_gene: NA
CDR3nt: TGTGCCACCAGTGACGTCGGAGGTTCGGGGACCGGGGAGCTGTTTTTT
CDR3aa: CATSDVGGSGTGELFF

j_gene: TRBJ2-7
abundance: NA
v_gene: TRBV6-5
d_gene: TRBD2
CDR3nt: TGTGCCAGCAGGACTAGCGGGGGAAGGGGCCACGAGCAGTACTTC
CDR3aa: CASRTSGGRGHEQYF

j_gene: TRBJ2-7
abundance: few
v_gene: TRBV5-1
d_gene: NA
CDR3nt: TGCGCCAGCAGCTTACAGGGAATCGAGCAGTACTTC
CDR3aa: CASSLQGIEQYF

j_gene: TRBJ1-2
abundance: NA
v_gene: TRBV6-5
d_gene: NA
CDR3nt: TGTGCCAGCAAACTGTACGCAGGAAACTATGGCTACACCTTC
CDR3aa: CASKLYAGNYGYTF

j_gene: TRBJ1-1
abundance: once
v_gene: TRBV12-3/TRBV12-4
d_gene: NA
CDR3nt: TGTGCCAGCAGTGATGACAGGAGAACTGAAGCTTTCTTT
CDR3aa: CASSDDRRTEAFF

j_gene: TRBJ2-7
abundance: NA
v_gene: TRBV2
d_gene: NA
CDR3nt: TGTGCCAGCAGTGAAGACAGGGCCCCCTACGAGCAGTACTTC
CDR3aa: CASSEDRAPYEQYF

j_gene: TRBJ2-3
abundance: few
v_gene: TRBV12-5
d_gene: NA
CDR3nt: TGTGCTAGTGCGTCGTCGGGCACAGATACGCAGTATTTT
CDR3aa: CASASSGTDTQYF

j_gene: TRBJ1-3
abundance: once
v_gene: TRBV12-5
d_gene: TRBD1
CDR3nt: TGTGCTAGTGGTTTGGACGGAGGGGGCGGGACGGCTGGAAACACCATATATTTT
CDR3aa: CASGLDGGGGTAGNTIYF

j_gene: TRBJ2-3
abundance: few
v_gene: TRBV10-1
d_gene: NA
CDR3nt: TGCGCCAGCAGTGAGCCCGTTAGGGGGATCGGTACAGATACGCAGTATTTT
CDR3aa: CASSEPVRGIGTDTQYF

j_gene: TRBJ2-6
abundance: NA
v_gene: TRBV6-1
d_gene: NA
CDR3nt: TGTGCCAGCAGTGAGAGACAGCTTACTGGGGCCAACGTCCTGACTTTC
CDR3aa: CASSERQLTGANVLTF

j_gene: TRBJ1-6
abundance: NA
v_gene: TRBV19
d_gene: NA
CDR3nt: TGTGCCAGTAGTGGGCTTCAGGGTCGTGCAAATAATTCACCCCTCCACTTT
CDR3aa: CASSGLQGRANNSPLHF

j_gene: TRBJ1-5
abundance: NA
v_gene: TRBV2
d_gene: NA
CDR3nt: TGTGCCAGCAGTGAGTGGGGCGGGGGTCAGCCCCAGCATTTT
CDR3aa: CASSEWGGGQPQHF